This T cell receptor beta chain was captured by sequencing in a study of shared clonotypes between healthy human individuals. Unmatched junction bases numbered 7, after V lost 2 bases and J lost 10 bases. The germline CDR1 and CDR2 sequences are MNHNY and SVGAGI (reference sequence). The CDR3 is 14 amino acids. Some clones are missing from TCRdb's copy, which holds only in-frame ones; the method was immunoSEQ multiplex PCR. The repertoire consists of 300,000 to 400,000 clones, with roughly 70% occurring once and the leading ten covering more than 9%. The chain links TRBV6-6 to TRBJ2-1; 8 nucleotides line up with TRBD1. The receptor's source is a man aged 25 to 45 in good health. The material sequenced was memory CD4+ T cells sorted from blood. As to subset: CD45RA-negative fraction. CDR3 nucleotide sequence: TGTGCCAGCAGTTACATAGGACAGGGTCGGGAGCAGTTCTTC. Translation gives CASSYIGQGREQFF.